A single sample gave rise to the 2 T cell receptor beta chains below, sequenced in a study of response to subunit inactivated influenza vaccine. TCRdb analysed the RT-PCR reads with MiXCR anew, one entry per CDR3 protein. Here the sample spans approximately 530,000 distinct CDR3 sequences, under 8.5% being singletons. The sequenced sample was PBMCs from blood, obtained approximately 25 months after vaccination. The receptors come from a man between 50 and 69 years old who received an inactivated influenza vaccine.

The gene calls are TRBV20-1 and TRBJ2-7, with D possibly being TRBD1 or TRBD2 (5 bases each). V was trimmed by 6 bases and J by 2 bases, leaving 17 bases between them. Looked up from germline, CDR1 is DFQATT and CDR2 is SNEGSKA (reference sequence). The CDR3 contains 14 residues. CDR3 sequence (DNA): TGCAGTGCCGGAGGCAAGGACAAGACCTACGAGCAGTACTTC. As protein: CSAGGKDKTYEQYF.

This clonotype was seen ten or more times. The chain recombines TRBV29-1 with TRBJ1-3, with 9 bases that match TRBD1. With 7 bases clipped from V and 0 bases from J, the junction kept 4 bases outside the gene matches. This CDR3 is built from 14 residues. Germline-derived CDR1 and CDR2 are SQVTM and ANQGSEA. For the CDR3, the DNA is TGCAGCGCGAAACAGGGGGCCTCTGGAAACACCATATATTTT. Its translation is CSAKQGASGNTIYF.